This T cell receptor (beta chain) was observed in a study of T-cell memory formation after mild COVID-19 (dated by TCRdb to about 2021). Regarding the study in general: TCR sequence clusters from the two donors were found to be largely donor specific. In a couple of donors, T-cell clones that expanded and contracted after mild COVID-19 were followed by sequencing TCRalpha and TCRbeta repertoires longitudinally. Two young, previously healthy adult volunteers, one female and one male, were included in the cohort.

From its cysteine to its phenylalanine, the CDR3 spans 14 amino acids. The retained sequence is limited to the CDR3, 42 bases, with the frame set at the first base. CDR1 and CDR2 were assigned from the germline V gene (reference sequence) as DFQATT and SNEGSKA. Worth noting for this clonotype: No antigen is known for it. The junction shows a germline mismatch at one end, possibly a read error.

Sequenced using an Illumina NovaSeq 6000. Using 5'RACE with constant-segment primers, TCRalpha and TCRbeta cDNA libraries were constructed, with sample barcodes and unique molecular identifiers added in the process. RNA was extracted from every sample with Trizol reagent. Library amplification was performed in two PCR steps, and a second sample barcode and Illumina TruSeq adapters were introduced in the second step. Sequencing of the libraries was done on an Illumina NovaSeq, producing 2 x 150 bp paired-end reads. Per the original workflow: Demultiplexing of reads and collapsing into UMI-guided consensus sequences were performed with migec v1.2.7. With mixcr v2.1.11, UMI consensuses were aligned to TRA and TRB V and J templates and assembled into clonotypes. Expanded or contracted clonotypes were those called significant by both edgeR and NoisET, with noise models trained on biological replicates. For edgeR calls, the thresholds were a false discovery rate-adjusted p below 0.01 and a log2 fold-change of 1. PCA with hierarchical clustering of max-normalized trajectories of the 1000 most abundant clonotypes was used as exploratory dynamics analysis. Each responding clone was given a CD4 or CD8 phenotype based on the CD4+ and CD8+ repertoires, which had been sequenced separately. TCRdb reworked the public reads: Q25 trimming with fastp, MiXCR clone assembly, productive beta chains retained. Each entry merges the rows of one CDR3 protein and shows their most common DNA and genes. In this record, the V and J calls reflect TCRdb's handling and not the investigators' own analysis. The sample records almost 250,000 distinct CDR3 sequences, 15% to 19% of which are singletons. The ten largest clonotypes hold under 2.5% of the sample.

Ficoll-Paque density gradient centrifugation was used to isolate PBMCs. What the study reported, not specific to this receptor: Some responding clones were detected in pre-infection memory, suggesting pre-existing cross-reactive memory T cells joined the SARS-CoV-2 response. From day 15 to 85, contracting clones showed balanced CD4/CD8 phenotypes, whereas a second wave of clones that expanded from day 15 to 37 leaned towards CD4+. Whether the second-wave clones peaking on day 37 were SARS-CoV-2 specific was not confirmed. Contracting CD4+ clones turned up mainly in the CM and EM memory subsets, whereas EMRA was where CD8+ clones were enriched. Only two mild cases were covered in the study, and larger cohorts including severe cases with pre-infection samples were considered necessary.

The TCR was taken from an adult woman who had mild COVID-19 (a few samples of this study predate the infection). The sample titles of this study are shuffled in the database, so cell type and time point are left out; the donor was told from shared clones. The V and J segments used are TRBV20-1 and TRBJ1-3; a tentative D match to TRBD1 spans 5 bases. Material: PBMCs or a T cell subset sorted from them (not recorded which). The CDR3: CSARDSHSGNTIYF. The nucleotides read TGCAGTGCGAGAGACAGTCACTCTGGAAACACCATATATTTT.